Below are 2 T cell receptor beta chains sequenced from a single sample in a study of blood T cell repertoires in COVID-19. TCRdb keeps only in-frame clones here, not all; method: immunoSEQ multiplex PCR. The table records approximately 85,000 clones, approximately 92% of them present only once. The sample taken for sequencing was peripheral blood. These receptors all stem from an older woman with active COVID-19.

This clone was recorded only once. V gene TRBV5-1 combines with J gene TRBJ1-1, with 8 bases identical to TRBD1. The germline V gene encodes CDR1 SGHRS and CDR2 YFSETQ. CDR3 length: 17 amino acids. Trimming removed 4 bases from V and 1 base from J; junction bases left unmatched: 12. The CDR3 sequence is CASSPRTGPAKNTEAFF. DNA of the CDR3: TGCGCCAGCAGCCCGCGGACAGGGCCCGCCAAGAACACTGAAGCTTTCTTT.

This clone is a singleton in its sample. The chain is built from TRBV9 and TRBJ2-7; 11 bases match TRBD2. V lost 0 bases, J lost 7 bases, and 9 bases stayed unmatched. This CDR3 has 16 residues. Looked up from germline, CDR1 is SGDLS and CDR2 is YYNGEE. The CDR3 loop is CASSVELAGGPGEQYF. The DNA for the CDR3 is TGTGCCAGCAGCGTAGAATTAGCGGGAGGGCCGGGTGAGCAGTACTTC.